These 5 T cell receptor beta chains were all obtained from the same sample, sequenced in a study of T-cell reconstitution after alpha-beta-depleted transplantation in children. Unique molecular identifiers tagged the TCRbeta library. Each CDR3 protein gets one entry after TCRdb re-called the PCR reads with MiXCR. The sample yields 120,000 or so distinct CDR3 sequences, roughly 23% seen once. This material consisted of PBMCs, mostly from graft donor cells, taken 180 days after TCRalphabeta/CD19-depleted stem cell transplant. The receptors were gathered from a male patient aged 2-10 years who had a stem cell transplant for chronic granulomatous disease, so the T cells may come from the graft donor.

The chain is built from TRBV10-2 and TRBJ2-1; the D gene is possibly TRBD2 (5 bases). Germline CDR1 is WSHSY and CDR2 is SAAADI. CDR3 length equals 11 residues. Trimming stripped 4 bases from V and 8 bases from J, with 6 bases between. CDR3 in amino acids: CASSGSDEQFF. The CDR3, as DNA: TGCGCCAGCAGTGGTAGCGATGAGCAGTTCTTC.

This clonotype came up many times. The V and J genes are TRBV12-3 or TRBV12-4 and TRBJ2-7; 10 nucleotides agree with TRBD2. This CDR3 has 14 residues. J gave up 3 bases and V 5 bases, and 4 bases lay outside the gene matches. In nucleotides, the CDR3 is TGTGCCAGCAGTCGTTGGACTAGCGGCTACGAGCAGTACTTC. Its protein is CASSRWTSGYEQYF.

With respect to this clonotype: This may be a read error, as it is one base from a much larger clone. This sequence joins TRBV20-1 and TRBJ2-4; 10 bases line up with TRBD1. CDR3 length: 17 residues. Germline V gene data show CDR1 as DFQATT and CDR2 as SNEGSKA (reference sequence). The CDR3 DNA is TGCTGTGCTAGACCCTCCGGGACAGGGGTTTTTGAAAACATTCAGTACTTC. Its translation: CCARPSGTGVFENIQYF.

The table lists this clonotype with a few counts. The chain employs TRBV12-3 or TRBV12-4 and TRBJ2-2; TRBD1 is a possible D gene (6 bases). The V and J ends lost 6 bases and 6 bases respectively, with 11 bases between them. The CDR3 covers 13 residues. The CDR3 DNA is TGTGCCAGCAGCCACAGACAGGCCGGGGAGCTGTTTTTT. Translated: CASSHRQAGELFF.

The CDR3 protein is CASSLVGSGTGELFF. The CDR3, as DNA: TGTGCCAGCAGTTTAGTGGGAAGTGGGACCGGGGAGCTGTTTTTT. The chain recombines TRBV12-3 or TRBV12-4 with TRBJ2-2; D uncertain. This CDR3 comprises 15 residues. V lost 1 base and J lost 5, with 11 bases in between.